A selection of T cell receptor beta chains follows, all from one sample in a study of blood T cell repertoires in COVID-19. TCRdb's table, derived via immunoSEQ multiplex PCR, lists solely in-frame clones and lacks some. The sample shows more than 300,000 clones, about 90% of them seen only once. What was sequenced was PBMCs or T cells enriched from blood (not recorded which). Receptor source: a man aged 40-49 years in a cohort exposed to, infected with or recovered from COVID-19 (not recorded which). Both conserved end residues are part of each CDR3. Fields, in order: CDR3 length, clone size, V gene, D gene, J gene, CDR3 protein, CDR3 DNA. D genes are given only for firm matches. The listing skips clone size in some rows; elsewhere it reads once, few, many or a size class.

CDR3 length: 16
clone size: .
V gene: TRBV19
D gene: TRBD1
J gene: TRBJ1-2
CDR3 protein: CASSAQLDRAPYGYTF
CDR3 DNA: TGTGCCAGTAGTGCCCAATTAGACAGGGCCCCCTATGGCTACACCTTC

CDR3 length: 15
clone size: .
V gene: TRBV14
D gene: .
J gene: TRBJ1-2
CDR3 protein: CASSHFQDSLTVYTF
CDR3 DNA: TGTGCCAGCAGCCACTTCCAGGACAGTTTAACGGTGTACACCTTC

CDR3 length: 13
clone size: .
V gene: TRBV2
D gene: .
J gene: TRBJ1-1
CDR3 protein: CASSGGTLFSAFF
CDR3 DNA: TGTGCCAGCAGTGGCGGGACTCTTTTTAGTGCTTTCTTT

CDR3 length: 17
clone size: .
V gene: TRBV5-5
D gene: TRBD1
J gene: TRBJ1-2
CDR3 protein: CASSLATGQVGGYGYTF
CDR3 DNA: TGTGCCAGCAGCTTGGCTACCGGACAGGTGGGGGGCTATGGCTACACCTTC

CDR3 length: 15
clone size: .
V gene: TRBV11-2
D gene: TRBD1
J gene: TRBJ2-2
CDR3 protein: CASSFWTGNTGELFF
CDR3 DNA: TGTGCCAGCAGCTTTTGGACAGGAAACACCGGGGAGCTGTTTTTT

CDR3 length: 15
clone size: .
V gene: TRBV6-5
D gene: TRBD2
J gene: TRBJ2-7
CDR3 protein: CASSYQGGIGNEQYF
CDR3 DNA: TGTGCCAGCAGTTATCAGGGAGGGATTGGCAACGAGCAGTACTTC

CDR3 length: 15
clone size: few
V gene: TRBV20-1
D gene: TRBD2
J gene: TRBJ2-1
CDR3 protein: CSASRLADLKNEQFF
CDR3 DNA: TGCAGTGCTAGTAGACTAGCGGACTTAAAGAATGAGCAGTTCTTC

CDR3 length: 15
clone size: .
V gene: TRBV27
D gene: .
J gene: TRBJ2-7
CDR3 protein: CASRPLAALSYEQYF
CDR3 DNA: TGTGCCAGCAGACCCCTTGCGGCTCTTTCCTACGAGCAGTACTTC

CDR3 length: 14
clone size: .
V gene: TRBV19
D gene: .
J gene: TRBJ1-2
CDR3 protein: CASSIGSGNYGYTF
CDR3 DNA: TGTGCCAGTAGTATAGGGAGCGGGAACTATGGCTACACCTTC

CDR3 length: 11
clone size: once
V gene: TRBV19
D gene: .
J gene: TRBJ1-1
CDR3 protein: CASSQEEQAFF
CDR3 DNA: TGTGCCAGTAGTCAGGAGGAACAAGCTTTCTTT

CDR3 length: 14
clone size: once
V gene: TRBV7-9
D gene: TRBD1
J gene: TRBJ1-5
CDR3 protein: CASSHGTANQPQHF
CDR3 DNA: TGTGCCAGCAGCCACGGGACAGCCAATCAGCCCCAGCATTTT

CDR3 length: 15
clone size: .
V gene: TRBV6-5
D gene: .
J gene: TRBJ1-6
CDR3 protein: CASSRINARDSPLHF
CDR3 DNA: TGTGCCAGCAGCCGAATAAATGCGCGAGATTCACCCCTCCACTTT

CDR3 length: 15
clone size: .
V gene: TRBV27
D gene: .
J gene: TRBJ2-5
CDR3 protein: CASSCPWRAQETQYF
CDR3 DNA: TGTGCCAGCAGTTGTCCGTGGAGAGCCCAAGAGACCCAGTACTTC

CDR3 length: 14
clone size: few
V gene: TRBV19
D gene: .
J gene: TRBJ1-6
CDR3 protein: CASSRALNNSPLHF
CDR3 DNA: TGTGCCAGTAGCAGGGCTTTGAATAATTCACCCCTCCACTTT

CDR3 length: 13
clone size: once
V gene: TRBV27
D gene: .
J gene: TRBJ1-2
CDR3 protein: CASSPTGPHGYTF
CDR3 DNA: TGTGCCAGCAGTCCAACAGGGCCACATGGCTACACCTTC

CDR3 length: 14
clone size: .
V gene: TRBV28
D gene: .
J gene: TRBJ1-2
CDR3 protein: CASGYPTDPYGYTF
CDR3 DNA: TGTGCCAGCGGCTACCCGACAGATCCCTATGGCTACACCTTC

CDR3 length: 15
clone size: .
V gene: TRBV25-1
D gene: TRBD1
J gene: TRBJ1-6
CDR3 protein: CASSGGQGANSPLHF
CDR3 DNA: TGTGCCAGCAGTGGGGGACAGGGGGCGAATTCACCCCTCCACTTT

CDR3 length: 16
clone size: .
V gene: TRBV6-1
D gene: TRBD1
J gene: TRBJ2-5
CDR3 protein: CASSEAKRTGLETQYF
CDR3 DNA: TGTGCCAGCAGTGAAGCGAAGAGGACAGGGCTCGAGACCCAGTACTTC

CDR3 length: 20
clone size: .
V gene: TRBV9
D gene: TRBD1
J gene: TRBJ2-3
CDR3 protein: CASRPGQDPSLTTSTDTQYF
CDR3 DNA: TGTGCCAGCAGACCCGGACAGGACCCTTCGCTTACAACTAGCACAGATACGCAGTATTTT

CDR3 length: 10
clone size: .
V gene: TRBV10-2
D gene: .
J gene: TRBJ2-7
CDR3 protein: CASSGEGLYF
CDR3 DNA: TGCGCCAGCAGTGGTGAGGGATTGTACTTC

CDR3 length: 15
clone size: few
V gene: TRBV28
D gene: .
J gene: TRBJ2-2
CDR3 protein: CATTFGGQHTGELFF
CDR3 DNA: TGTGCCACCACCTTCGGGGGACAGCACACCGGGGAGCTGTTTTTT

CDR3 length: 14
clone size: .
V gene: TRBV27
D gene: .
J gene: TRBJ1-5
CDR3 protein: CASSSGTTNQPQHF
CDR3 DNA: TGTGCCAGCAGTAGCGGGACCACAAATCAGCCCCAGCATTTT

CDR3 length: 14
clone size: .
V gene: TRBV29-1
D gene: .
J gene: TRBJ2-2
CDR3 protein: CSVDLSGVGGELFF
CDR3 DNA: TGCAGCGTTGATTTATCGGGAGTGGGCGGGGAGCTGTTTTTT

CDR3 length: 16
clone size: .
V gene: TRBV11-2
D gene: TRBD1
J gene: TRBJ1-6
CDR3 protein: CASSLDRQGYNSPLHF
CDR3 DNA: TGTGCCAGCAGCTTAGATCGACAGGGGTATAATTCACCCCTCCACTTT

CDR3 length: 17
clone size: .
V gene: TRBV7-6
D gene: TRBD2
J gene: TRBJ2-1
CDR3 protein: CASSKGLARSSYNEQFF
CDR3 DNA: TGTGCCAGCAGCAAGGGACTAGCGAGGAGCTCCTACAATGAGCAGTTCTTC